This T cell receptor (beta chain) was sequenced in a study of neurological immune-mediated disorders. Time point described: technical triplicate 2. As for the cDNA, it was generated by 5'RACE with 10-nucleotide random UMIs. The output of every sequencing run, over 170 million TCR-beta sequences, came from 15-18 subjects. TCRdb used MiXCR to reprocess the 5' RACE reads, holding one entry per CDR3 protein. The sample has roughly 61,000 distinct CDR3 sequences; approximately 25% are singletons. At least ten counts were recorded for this clonotype. Its antigen is as yet unknown. Findings and limits, study-wide: HTLV-1-associated myelopathy showed the most TCR clonal expansion; multiple sclerosis the least, below healthy controls. Across subjects, no CDR3 amino acid sequence appeared in expanded clones of more than one subject, a finding that suggested private repertoires in all groups.

The sample taken for sequencing was PBMCs. This TCR came from a man aged 55-75 years with HTLV-1-associated myelopathy (HAM/TSP).

CDR3 DNA: TGCGCCAGCAGCTTGCATGGGACAGGGGGCGATGAGCAGTTCTTC. It encodes CASSLHGTGGDEQFF. The chain is built from TRBV5-1 and TRBJ2-1; 12 positions match TRBD1. The CDR3 extends over 15 amino acids. J was trimmed by 8 bases and V by 1 base; bases with no gene match: 4. Germline loops: CDR1 SGHRS, CDR2 YFSETQ.